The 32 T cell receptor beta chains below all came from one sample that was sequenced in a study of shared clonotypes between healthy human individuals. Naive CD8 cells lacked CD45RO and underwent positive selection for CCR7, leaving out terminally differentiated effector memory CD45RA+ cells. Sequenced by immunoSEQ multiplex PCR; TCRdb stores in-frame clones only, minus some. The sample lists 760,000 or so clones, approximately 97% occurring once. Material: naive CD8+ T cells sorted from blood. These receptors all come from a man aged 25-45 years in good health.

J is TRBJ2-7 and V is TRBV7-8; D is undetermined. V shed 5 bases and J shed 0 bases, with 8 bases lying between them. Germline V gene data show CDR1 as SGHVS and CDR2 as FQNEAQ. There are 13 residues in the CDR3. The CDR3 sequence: CASSTRASYEQYF. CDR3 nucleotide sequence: TGTGCCAGCAGCACAAGGGCCTCCTACGAGCAGTACTTC.

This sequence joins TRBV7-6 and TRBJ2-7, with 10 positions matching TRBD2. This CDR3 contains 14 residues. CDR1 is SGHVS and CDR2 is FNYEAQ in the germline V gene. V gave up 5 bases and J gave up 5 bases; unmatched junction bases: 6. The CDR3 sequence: CASSPLAGEDEQYF. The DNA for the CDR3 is TGTGCCAGCAGCCCTCTAGCGGGAGAGGACGAGCAGTACTTC.

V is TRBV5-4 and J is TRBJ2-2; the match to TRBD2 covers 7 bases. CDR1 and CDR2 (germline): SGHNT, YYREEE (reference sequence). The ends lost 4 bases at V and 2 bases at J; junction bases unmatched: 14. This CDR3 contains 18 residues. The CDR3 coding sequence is TGTGCCAGCAGCCATTGGGGGGGAACCTTATCAAACACCGGGGAGCTGTTTTTT. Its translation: CASSHWGGTLSNTGELFF.

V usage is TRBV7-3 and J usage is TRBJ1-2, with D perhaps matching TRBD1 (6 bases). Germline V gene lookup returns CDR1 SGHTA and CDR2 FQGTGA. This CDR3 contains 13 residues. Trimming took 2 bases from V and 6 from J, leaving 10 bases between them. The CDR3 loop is CASSLLAGDGYTF. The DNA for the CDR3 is TGTGCCAGCAGCTTACTGGCAGGGGATGGCTACACCTTC.

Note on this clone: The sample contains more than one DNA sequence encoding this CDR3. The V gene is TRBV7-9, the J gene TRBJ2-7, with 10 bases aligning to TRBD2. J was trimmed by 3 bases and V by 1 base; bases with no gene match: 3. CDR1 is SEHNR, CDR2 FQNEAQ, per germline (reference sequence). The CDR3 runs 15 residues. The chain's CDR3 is CASSLVASGSYEQYF. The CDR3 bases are TGTGCCAGCAGCTTAGTGGCTAGCGGGAGCTACGAGCAGTACTTC.

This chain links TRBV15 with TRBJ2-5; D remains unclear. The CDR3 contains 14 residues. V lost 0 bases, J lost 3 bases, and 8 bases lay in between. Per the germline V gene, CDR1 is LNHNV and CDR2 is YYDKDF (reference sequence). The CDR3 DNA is TGTGCCACCAGCAGAGATCGTCAGGAAGAGACCCAGTACTTC. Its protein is CATSRDRQEETQYF. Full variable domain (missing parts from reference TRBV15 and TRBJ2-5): DAMVIQNPRYQVTQFGKPVTLSCSQTLNHNVMYWYQQKSSQAPKLLFHYYDKDFNNEADTPDNFQSRRPNTSFCFLDIRSPGLGDTAMYLCATSRDRQEETQYFGPGTRLLVL.

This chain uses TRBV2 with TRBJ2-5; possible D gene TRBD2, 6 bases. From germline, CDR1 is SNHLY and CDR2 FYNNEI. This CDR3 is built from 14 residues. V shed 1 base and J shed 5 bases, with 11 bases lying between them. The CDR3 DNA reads TGTGCCAGCAGTGAAGTCCTCCGGGAGGAGACCCAGTACTTC. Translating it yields CASSEVLREETQYF.

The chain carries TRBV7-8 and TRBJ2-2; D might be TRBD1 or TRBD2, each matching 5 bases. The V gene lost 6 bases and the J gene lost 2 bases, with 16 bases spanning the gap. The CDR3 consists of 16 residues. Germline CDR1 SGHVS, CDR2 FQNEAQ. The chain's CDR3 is CASSNRGRTNTGELFF. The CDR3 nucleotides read TGTGCCAGCAGTAACCGGGGACGGACTAACACCGGGGAGCTGTTTTTT.

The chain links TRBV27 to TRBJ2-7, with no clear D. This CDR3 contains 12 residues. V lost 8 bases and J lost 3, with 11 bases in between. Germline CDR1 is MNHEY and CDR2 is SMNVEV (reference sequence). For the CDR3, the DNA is TGTGCCAGCGAGGACCGGAACTACGAGCAGTACTTC. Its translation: CASEDRNYEQYF.

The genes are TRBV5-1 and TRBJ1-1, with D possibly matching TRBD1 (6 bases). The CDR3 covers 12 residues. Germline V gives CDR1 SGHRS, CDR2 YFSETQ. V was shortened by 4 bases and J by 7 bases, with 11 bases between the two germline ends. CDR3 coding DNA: TGCGCCAGCAGCCCCGACAGGCTTGAAGCTTTCTTT. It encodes CASSPDRLEAFF.

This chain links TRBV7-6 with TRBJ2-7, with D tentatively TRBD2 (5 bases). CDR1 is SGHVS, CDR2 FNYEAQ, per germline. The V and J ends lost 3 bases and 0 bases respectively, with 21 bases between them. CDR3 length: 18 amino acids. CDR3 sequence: CASSFRAVGDINSYEQYF. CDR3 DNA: TGTGCCAGCAGCTTTCGAGCGGTCGGCGACATTAACTCCTACGAGCAGTACTTC.

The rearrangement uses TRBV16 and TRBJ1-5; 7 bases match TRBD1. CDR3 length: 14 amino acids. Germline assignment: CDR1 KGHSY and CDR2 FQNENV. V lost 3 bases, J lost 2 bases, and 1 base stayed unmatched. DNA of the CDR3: TGTGCCAGCAGCCAGGGGACAGGCAATCAGCCCCAGCATTTT. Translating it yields CASSQGTGNQPQHF.

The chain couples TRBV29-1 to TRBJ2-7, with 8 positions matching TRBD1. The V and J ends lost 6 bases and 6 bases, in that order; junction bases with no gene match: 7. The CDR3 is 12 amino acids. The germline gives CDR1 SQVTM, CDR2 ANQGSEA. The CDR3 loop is CSVRTGSVEQYF. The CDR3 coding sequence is TGCAGCGTCAGGACAGGGTCCGTCGAGCAGTACTTC.

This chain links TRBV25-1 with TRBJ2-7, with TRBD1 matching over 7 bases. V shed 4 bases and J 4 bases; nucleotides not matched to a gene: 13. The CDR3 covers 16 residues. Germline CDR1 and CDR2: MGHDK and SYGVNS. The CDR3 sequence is CASSGQYRGSSYEQYF. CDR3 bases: TGTGCCAGCAGTGGGCAATACAGGGGATCGAGTTACGAGCAGTACTTC.

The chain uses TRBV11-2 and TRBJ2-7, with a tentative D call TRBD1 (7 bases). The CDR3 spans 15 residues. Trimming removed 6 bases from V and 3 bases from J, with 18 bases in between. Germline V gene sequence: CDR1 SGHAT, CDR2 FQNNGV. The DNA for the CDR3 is TGTGCCAGCAGACGGGGGACAGTAGGGGGCTACGAGCAGTACTTC. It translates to CASRRGTVGGYEQYF.

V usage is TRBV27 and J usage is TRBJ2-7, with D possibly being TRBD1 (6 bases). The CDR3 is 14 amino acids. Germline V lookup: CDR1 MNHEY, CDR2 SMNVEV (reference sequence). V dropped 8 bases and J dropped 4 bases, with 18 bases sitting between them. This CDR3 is CASQTNRDLYEQYF. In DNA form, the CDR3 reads TGTGCCAGCCAAACAAACAGGGATCTGTACGAGCAGTACTTC.

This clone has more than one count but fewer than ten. The CDR3 DNA reads as TGTGCCAGCAGTTACAACTATAACAATGAGCAGTTCTTC. Protein product: CASSYNYNNEQFF. This chain links TRBV6-5 with TRBJ2-1; D not resolved. Germline CDR1 is MNHEY and CDR2 is SVGAGI. The length of the CDR3 is 13 residues. The V end was cut by 2 bases, the J end by 5 bases, with 7 bases between.

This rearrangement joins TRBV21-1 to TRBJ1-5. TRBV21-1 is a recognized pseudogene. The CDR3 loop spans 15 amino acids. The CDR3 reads CASKRSYSRNQPQHF. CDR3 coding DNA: TGTGCCAGCAAAAGGAGTTACAGTCGCAATCAGCCCCAGCATTTT.

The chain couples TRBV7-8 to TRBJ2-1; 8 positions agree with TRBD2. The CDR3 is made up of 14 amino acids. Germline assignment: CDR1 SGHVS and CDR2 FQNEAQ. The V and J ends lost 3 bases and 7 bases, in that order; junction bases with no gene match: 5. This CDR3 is CASSFPSGRNEQFF. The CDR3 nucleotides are TGTGCCAGCAGCTTCCCTAGCGGGCGGAATGAGCAGTTCTTC.

Here the CDR3 DNA reads TGTGCCAGCAATAGCGGTAGCGGCACAGATACGCAGTATTTT. Amino acids: CASNSGSGTDTQYF. V is TRBV27 and J is TRBJ2-3; the D gene is possibly TRBD2 (6 bases). This CDR3 comprises 14 residues. Per the germline V gene, CDR1 is MNHEY and CDR2 is SMNVEV (reference sequence). Trimming pared 7 bases from V and 1 base from J, leaving 12 bases between.

In DNA, the CDR3 is TGTGCCAGCAGCCAGAGCTTGACCCCGAACACCGGGGAGCTGTTTTTT. Amino acid sequence: CASSQSLTPNTGELFF. This chain uses TRBV7-6 with TRBJ2-2; D remains ambiguous. The V gene's germline CDR1 is SGHVS and CDR2 FNYEAQ. The CDR3 covers 16 residues. Trimming pared 5 bases from V and 0 bases from J, leaving 13 bases between.

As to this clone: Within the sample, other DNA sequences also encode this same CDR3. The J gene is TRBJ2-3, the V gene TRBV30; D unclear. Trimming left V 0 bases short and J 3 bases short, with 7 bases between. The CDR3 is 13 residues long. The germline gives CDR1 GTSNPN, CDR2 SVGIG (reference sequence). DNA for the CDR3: TGTGCCTGGAGTGTAGTCGGAACAGATACGCAGTATTTT. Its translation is CAWSVVGTDTQYF.

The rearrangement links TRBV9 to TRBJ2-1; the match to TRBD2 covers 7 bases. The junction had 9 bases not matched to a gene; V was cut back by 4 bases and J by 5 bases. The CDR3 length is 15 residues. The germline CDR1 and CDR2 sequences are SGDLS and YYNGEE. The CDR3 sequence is CASSPPRGGDNEQFF. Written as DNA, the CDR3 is TGTGCCAGCAGCCCCCCTAGGGGAGGGGACAATGAGCAGTTCTTC. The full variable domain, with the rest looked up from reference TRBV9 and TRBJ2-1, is DSGVTQTPKHLITATGQRVTLRCSPRSGDLSVYWYQQSLDQGLQFLIQYYNGEERAKGNILERFSAQQFPDLHSELNLSSLELGDSALYFCASSPPRGGDNEQFFGPGTRLTVL.

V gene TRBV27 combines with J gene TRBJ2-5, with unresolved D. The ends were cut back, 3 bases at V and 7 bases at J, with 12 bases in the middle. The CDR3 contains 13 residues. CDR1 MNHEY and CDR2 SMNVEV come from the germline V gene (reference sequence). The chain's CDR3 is CASSLGLKGTQYF. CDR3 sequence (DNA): TGTGCCAGCAGTTTGGGGTTAAAGGGGACCCAGTACTTC.

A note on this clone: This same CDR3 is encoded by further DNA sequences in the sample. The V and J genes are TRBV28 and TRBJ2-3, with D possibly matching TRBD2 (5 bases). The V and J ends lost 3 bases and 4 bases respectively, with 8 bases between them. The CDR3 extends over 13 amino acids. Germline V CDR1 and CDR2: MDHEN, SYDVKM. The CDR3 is CASSFRGADTQYF. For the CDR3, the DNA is TGTGCCAGCAGTTTTCGGGGTGCAGATACGCAGTATTTT.

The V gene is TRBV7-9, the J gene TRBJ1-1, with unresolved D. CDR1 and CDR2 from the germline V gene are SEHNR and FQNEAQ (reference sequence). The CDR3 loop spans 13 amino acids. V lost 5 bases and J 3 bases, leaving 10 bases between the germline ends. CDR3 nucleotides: TGTGCCAGCAGCCTAGAGGTGGACACTGAAGCTTTCTTT. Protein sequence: CASSLEVDTEAFF.

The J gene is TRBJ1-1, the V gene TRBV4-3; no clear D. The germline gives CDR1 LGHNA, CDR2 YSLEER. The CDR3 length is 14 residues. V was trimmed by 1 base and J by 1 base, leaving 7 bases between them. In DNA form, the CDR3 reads TGCGCCAGCAGCCAAGTAGGAAGGAACACTGAAGCTTTCTTT. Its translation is CASSQVGRNTEAFF.

This CDR3 reads CASSVAGGWGTYEQYF. In DNA, the CDR3 is TGTGCCAGCAGTGTAGCGGGAGGTTGGGGAACCTACGAGCAGTACTTC. The chain couples TRBV27 to TRBJ2-7; 10 nucleotides match TRBD2. Germline CDR1 is MNHEY and CDR2 is SMNVEV (reference sequence). The CDR3 covers 16 residues. Unmatched junction bases numbered 9, after V lost 5 bases and J lost 2 bases.

The DNA for the CDR3 is TGCAGCGTTCGGCTCCTCTTGGCGGGAATATACCAAGAGACCCAGTACTTC. Protein sequence: CSVRLLLAGIYQETQYF. The V call is TRBV29-1, the J call TRBJ2-5; D may be TRBD2 (6 bases). This CDR3 has 17 amino acids. Trimming took off 5 bases at V and 0 bases at J, with 22 bases between the two ends. CDR1 is SQVTM and CDR2 is ANQGSEA in the germline V gene.

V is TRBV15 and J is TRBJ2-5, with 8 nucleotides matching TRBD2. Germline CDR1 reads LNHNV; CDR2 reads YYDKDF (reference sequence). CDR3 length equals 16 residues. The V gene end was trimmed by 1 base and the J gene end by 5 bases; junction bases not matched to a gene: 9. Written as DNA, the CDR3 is TGTGCCACCAGCAGAGGGACTAGCAAACCGTGGGAGACCCAGTACTTC. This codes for CATSRGTSKPWETQYF.

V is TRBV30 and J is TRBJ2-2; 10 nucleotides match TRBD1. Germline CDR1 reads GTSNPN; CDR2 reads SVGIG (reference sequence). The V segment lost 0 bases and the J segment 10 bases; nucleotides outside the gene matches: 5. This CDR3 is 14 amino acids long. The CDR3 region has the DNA TGTGCCTGGAGTGTAGGGACAGGGGTGTCGGAGCTGTTTTTT. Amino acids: CAWSVGTGVSELFF. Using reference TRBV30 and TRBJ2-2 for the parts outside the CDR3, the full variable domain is SQTIHQWPATLVQPVGSPLSLECTVEGTSNPNLYWYRQAAGRGLQLLFYSVGIGQISSEVPQNLSASRPQDRQFILSSKKLLLSDSGFYLCAWSVGTGVSELFFGEGSRLTVL.

For the CDR3, the DNA is TGTGCCAGCAGCTTTCAGGGTTTTGGGGCCAACGTCCTGACTTTC. It specifies CASSFQGFGANVLTF. The chain couples TRBV5-4 to TRBJ2-6; D may be TRBD1 (5 bases). CDR1 is SGHNT and CDR2 is YYREEE in the germline V gene (reference sequence). The V end lost 2 bases, the J end lost 3 bases, and 9 bases lay between the germline ends. The length of the CDR3 is 15 residues.